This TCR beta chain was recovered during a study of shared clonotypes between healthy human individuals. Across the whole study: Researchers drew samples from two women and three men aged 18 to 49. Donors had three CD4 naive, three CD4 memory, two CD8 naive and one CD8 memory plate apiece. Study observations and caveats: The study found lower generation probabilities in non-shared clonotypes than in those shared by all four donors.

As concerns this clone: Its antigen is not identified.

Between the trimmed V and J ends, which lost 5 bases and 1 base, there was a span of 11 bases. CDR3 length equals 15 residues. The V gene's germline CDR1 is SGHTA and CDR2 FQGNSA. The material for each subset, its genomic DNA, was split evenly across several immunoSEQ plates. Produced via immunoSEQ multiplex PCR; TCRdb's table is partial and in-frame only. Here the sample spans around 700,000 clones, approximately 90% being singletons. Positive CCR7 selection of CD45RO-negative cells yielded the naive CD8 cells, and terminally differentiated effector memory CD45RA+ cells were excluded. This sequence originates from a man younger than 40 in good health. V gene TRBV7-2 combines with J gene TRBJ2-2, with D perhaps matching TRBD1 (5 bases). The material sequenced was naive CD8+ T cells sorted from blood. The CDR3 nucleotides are TGTGCCAGCAGCCCTGGGGCCCAGAACACCGGGGAGCTGTTTTTT. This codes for CASSPGAQNTGELFF.